The 10 T cell receptor beta chains given below trace back to one sample, sequenced in a study of OX40 agonist ivuxolimab in advanced cancers. Clones were read by immunoSEQ multiplex PCR, and TCRdb kept only the in-frame ones, dropping some. The sample holds 60,000 to 90,000 clones, 86% seen once. The sample here was CD4+ or CD8+ T cells sorted from blood, taken in a trial of the OX40 agonist ivuxolimab. These receptors were taken from an adult with an advanced solid tumor such as melanoma, head and neck, liver or kidney cancer.

V gene TRBV7-3 combines with J gene TRBJ2-1; D not certain. Between the trimmed V and J ends, which lost 5 bases and 9 bases, there was a span of 17 bases. Germline CDR1 SGHTA, CDR2 FQGTGA. This CDR3 is built from 14 residues. CDR3 DNA: TGTGCCAGCAGCCCCCAGTCCCCTCCGGCTGAGCAGTTCTTC. Protein sequence: CASSPQSPPAEQFF.

V gene TRBV5-1 combines with J gene TRBJ2-1, with 14 bases that match TRBD2. Germline V gene sequence: CDR1 SGHRS, CDR2 YFSETQ. The CDR3 contains 17 residues. V was clipped by 2 bases and J by 3 bases; unmatched bases: 4. This CDR3 reads CASSFLGLAGVYNEQFF. The CDR3 region has the DNA TGCGCCAGCAGCTTCCTGGGACTAGCGGGAGTCTACAATGAGCAGTTCTTC. Supplemented by reference TRBV5-1 and TRBJ2-1, the full variable domain reads KAGVTQTPRYLIKTRGQQVTLSCSPISGHRSVSWYQQTPGQGLQFLFEYFSETQRNKGNFPGRFSGRQFSNSRSEMNVSTLELGDSALYLCASSFLGLAGVYNEQFFGPGTRLTVL.

This clone was detected once. This chain links TRBV21-1 with TRBJ2-5; the tabulated D call, TRBD1, remains unverified against the DNA. TRBV21-1 is tagged as a pseudogene. The CDR3 extends over 18 amino acids. CDR3 coding DNA: TGTGCCAGCAGCCGAGGGGGGTCCGGGACAGAGTTCCAAGAGACCCAGTACTTC. Its translation is CASSRGGSGTEFQETQYF.

This rearrangement joins TRBV20-1 to TRBJ1-5; the D is unclear. The V end lost 6 bases, the J end lost 8 bases, and 5 bases lay between the germline ends. The CDR3 has 9 amino acids. Per germline, CDR1 DFQATT and CDR2 SNEGSKA (reference sequence). CDR3 sequence reads: CSAGEPQHF. CDR3 nucleotide sequence: TGCAGTGCGGGTGAGCCCCAGCATTTT.

Here the CDR3 reads CASSGQARTVYGYTF. The CDR3 coding sequence is TGTGCCAGCAGCGGACAGGCCCGCACTGTCTATGGCTACACCTTC. The V gene is TRBV7-2, the J gene TRBJ1-2, with 7 bases identical to TRBD1. The CDR3 is 15 residues long. Germline loops: CDR1 SGHTA, CDR2 FQGNSA. The ends lost 5 bases at V and 4 bases at J; junction bases unmatched: 10.

This sequence joins TRBV7-2 and TRBJ2-2; no definite D call. The ends were cut back, 4 bases at V and 4 bases at J, with 7 bases in the middle. The CDR3 runs 13 residues. Germline CDR1 is SGHTA and CDR2 is FQGNSA. CDR3 nucleotides: TGTGCCAGCAGCTCTGGGGTCACCGGGGAGCTGTTTTTT. Translation: CASSSGVTGELFF. Complete variable domain (other parts from reference TRBV7-2 and TRBJ2-2): GAGVSQSPSNKVTEKGKDVELRCDPISGHTALYWYRQSLGQGLEFLIYFQGNSAPDKSGLPSDRFSAERTGGSVSTLTIQRTQQEDSAVYLCASSSGVTGELFFGEGSRLTVL.

This clone was counted a few times. This rearrangement joins TRBV6-1 to TRBJ1-2; 7 bases align to TRBD1. In germline, CDR1 is MNHNS, CDR2 SASEGT. The junction had 5 bases not matched to a gene; V was cut back by 5 bases and J by 5 bases. The CDR3 has 13 residues. This CDR3 reads CASSSGGEYGYTF. The CDR3 nucleotides are TGTGCCAGCAGTTCAGGGGGGGAATATGGCTACACCTTC.

The CDR3 is CASSSLPGAGNTIYF. In nucleotides, the CDR3 is TGTGCCAGCAGCTCCCTCCCAGGGGCCGGAAACACCATATATTTT. The chain carries TRBV7-3 and TRBJ1-3, with a possible D match to TRBD1 (6 bases). The CDR3 totals 15 residues. Looked up from germline, CDR1 is SGHTA and CDR2 is FQGTGA. Trimming took 4 bases from V and 4 from J, leaving 14 bases between them.

The chain joins TRBV7-2 to TRBJ2-1; D gene unclear. The CDR3 is made up of 16 amino acids. V lost 2 bases and J 7 bases, leaving 18 bases between the germline ends. Germline CDR1 SGHTA, CDR2 FQGNSA. For the CDR3, the DNA is TGTGCCAGCAGCTTACCCCTTCCGAGCGTTGGGAATGAGCAGTTCTTC. It yields the protein CASSLPLPSVGNEQFF.

The J gene is TRBJ2-3, the V gene TRBV2, with TRBD2 matching 7 bases. Germline CDR1 SNHLY, CDR2 FYNNEI. V shed 6 bases, J shed 0 bases, and the junction held 6 bases outside the gene matches. CDR3 length: 15 amino acids. Here the CDR3 reads CASSALATSTDTQYF. CDR3 DNA: TGTGCCAGCAGCGCACTAGCGACCAGCACAGATACGCAGTATTTT.